One TCR beta chain is described in this entry. Attached unique molecular identifiers marked individual cDNA molecules. TCRdb recomputed calls from the 5' RACE reads with MiXCR, one row per CDR3 protein. Of 48,000 or so distinct CDR3 sequences listed, 6.2% were seen once; the top ten hold around 7%. The sample is drawn from a study of early T cells in non-severe SARS-CoV-2 infection. Trimming removed 4 bases from V and 2 bases from J, with 9 bases in between. This CDR3 is built from 13 residues. Germline lookup yields CDR1 WNHNN and CDR2 SYGVQD (reference sequence). The source of this sequence is an adult who was a healthcare worker with PCR-confirmed SARS-CoV-2 infection or an uninfected control (not recorded which). Sequenced here: whole blood, sampled at baseline. The chain links TRBV10-1 to TRBJ2-7; a weak D match, TRBD1 (6 bases). CDR3 in DNA: TGCGCCAGCAGTGGGACAGTTGCCTACGAGCAGTACTTC. Translated: CASSGTVAYEQYF.